This TCR beta chain was profiled in a study of Ad26.COV2.S vaccination and SARS-CoV-2 variants. The repertoire was sequenced with immunoSEQ multiplex PCR; TCRdb's copy has only in-frame clones and lacks some. The data show roughly 420,000 clones, approximately 92% seen once. This sample's treatment: over 15 received Ad26.COV2.S at low or high dose, single or two shots; 5 received placebo; per-sample allocation not given. Sampling was done on day 63 after the first vaccine or placebo injection. This specimen consisted of peripheral blood, obtained in a trial of Ad26.COV2.S vaccine versus placebo. The sequence was obtained from a person aged 18-60 years who received the Ad26.COV2.S COVID-19 vaccine or a placebo.

This CDR3 reads CASSQEIAGPYGYTF. CDR3 DNA: TGTGCCAGCAGCCAAGAGATCGCAGGACCCTATGGCTACACCTTC. The chain links TRBV3-1 (or the pseudogene TRBV3-2) to TRBJ1-2, with D unclear. The CDR3 runs to 15 residues. Germline lookup yields CDR1 LGHDT and CDR2 YNNKEL (reference sequence). Trimming left V 0 bases short and J 4 bases short, with 12 bases between.